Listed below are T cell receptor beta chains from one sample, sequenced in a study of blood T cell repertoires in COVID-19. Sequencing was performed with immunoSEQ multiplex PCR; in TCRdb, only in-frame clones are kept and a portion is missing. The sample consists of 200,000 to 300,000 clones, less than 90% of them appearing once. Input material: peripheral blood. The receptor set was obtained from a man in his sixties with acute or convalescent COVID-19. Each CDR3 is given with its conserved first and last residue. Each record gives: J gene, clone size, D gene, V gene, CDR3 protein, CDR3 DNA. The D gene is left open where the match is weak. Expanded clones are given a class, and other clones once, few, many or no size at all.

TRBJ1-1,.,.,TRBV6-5,CASRETVAAFF,TGTGCCAGCAGAGAGACAGTCGCTGCTTTCTTT
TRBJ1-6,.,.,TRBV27,CASSWDIASASNSPLHF,TGTGCCAGCAGTTGGGACATTGCTTCAGCCAGTAATTCACCCCTCCACTTT
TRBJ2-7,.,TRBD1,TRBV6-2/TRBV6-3,CASSYRGLPYEQYF,TGTGCCAGCAGTTACAGGGGGCTTCCCTACGAGCAGTACTTC
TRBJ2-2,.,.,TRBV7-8,CASSSQGLGTGELFF,TGTGCCAGCAGCTCCCAGGGATTGGGCACCGGGGAGCTGTTTTTT
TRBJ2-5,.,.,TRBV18,CASSPRGYQETQYF,TGTGCCAGCTCACCAAGGGGGTACCAAGAGACCCAGTACTTC
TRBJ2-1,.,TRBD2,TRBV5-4,CASSWPGLADPNEQFF,TGTGCCAGCAGCTGGCCGGGACTAGCGGACCCCAATGAGCAGTTCTTC
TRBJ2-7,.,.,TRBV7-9,CASSPKGGVLSYEQYF,TGTGCCAGCAGCCCGAAGGGGGGGGTCCTCTCCTACGAGCAGTACTTC
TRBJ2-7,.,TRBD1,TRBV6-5,CASSFTDRGSYEQYF,TGTGCCAGCAGTTTTACCGACAGGGGATCCTACGAGCAGTACTTC
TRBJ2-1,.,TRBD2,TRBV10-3,CAISAGGRAVEQFF,TGTGCCATCAGTGCCGGCGGGAGGGCCGTTGAGCAGTTCTTC
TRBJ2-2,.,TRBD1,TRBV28,CASSITGALIGELFF,TGTGCCAGCAGTATTACAGGGGCGCTAATCGGGGAGCTGTTTTTT
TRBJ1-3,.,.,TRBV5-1,CASSLGARVDAGNTIYF,TGCGCCAGCAGCTTGGGAGCCAGGGTCGACGCTGGAAACACCATATATTTT
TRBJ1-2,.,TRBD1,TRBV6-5,CASSWTGGNGYTF,TGTGCCAGCAGTTGGACAGGGGGCAATGGCTACACCTTC
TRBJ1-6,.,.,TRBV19,CASSILPTGNSVDPYNSPLHF,TGTGCCAGTAGTATCCTACCCACAGGGAACTCGGTGGATCCCTATAATTCACCCCTCCACTTT
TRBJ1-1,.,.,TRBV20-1,CSASRQTTEAFF,TGCAGTGCTAGTAGACAGACCACTGAAGCTTTCTTT
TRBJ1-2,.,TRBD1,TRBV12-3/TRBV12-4,CASSQGQGFETF,TGTGCCAGCAGCCAGGGACAGGGCTTCGAGACCTTC
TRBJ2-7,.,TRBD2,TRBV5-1,CASSLGTSGGATNEQYF,TGCGCCAGCAGCTTGGGCACTAGCGGGGGGGCCACCAACGAGCAGTACTTC
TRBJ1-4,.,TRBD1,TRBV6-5,CASSYDRGHEKLFF,TGTGCCAGCAGTTACGACAGGGGCCATGAAAAACTGTTTTTT
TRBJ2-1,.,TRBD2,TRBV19,CASSPIGGLAGNEQFF,TGTGCCAGTAGCCCTATCGGGGGACTAGCGGGGAATGAGCAGTTCTTC
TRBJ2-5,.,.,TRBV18,CATSAGDQETQYF,TGTGCCACCTCTGCAGGGGACCAAGAGACCCAGTACTTC
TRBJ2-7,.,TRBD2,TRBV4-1,CASSQVQRGGYEQYF,TGCGCCAGCAGCCAAGTTCAGCGGGGGGGCTACGAGCAGTACTTC
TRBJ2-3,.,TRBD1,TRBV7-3,CASSSHGTGFPDTQYF,TGTGCCAGCAGCTCGCACGGGACAGGGTTCCCAGATACGCAGTATTTT
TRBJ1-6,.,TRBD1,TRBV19,CASSIDRGRSPLHF,TGTGCCAGTAGTATTGACAGGGGGCGGTCACCCCTCCACTTT
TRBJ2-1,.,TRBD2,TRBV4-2,CASSGLAPGSNEQFF,TGTGCCAGCAGCGGACTAGCTCCGGGGTCCAATGAGCAGTTCTTC
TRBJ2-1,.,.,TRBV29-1,CSVEVGRDEQFF,TGCAGCGTTGAAGTTGGGCGGGATGAGCAGTTCTTC
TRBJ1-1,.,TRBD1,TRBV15,CATTPGQGRVNTEAFF,TGTGCCACCACCCCGGGACAGGGACGGGTGAACACTGAAGCTTTCTTT
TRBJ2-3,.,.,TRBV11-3,CASSLDGKLVGADTQYF,TGTGCCAGCAGCTTAGACGGGAAATTAGTCGGGGCAGATACGCAGTATTTT
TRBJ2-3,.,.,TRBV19,CASSTRFRFGSTDTQYF,TGTGCCAGTAGTACTCGATTTAGATTCGGTAGCACAGATACGCAGTATTTT
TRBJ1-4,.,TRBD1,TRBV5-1,CASSLGGQDYEKLFF,TGCGCCAGCAGCTTGGGAGGACAGGACTATGAAAAACTGTTTTTT
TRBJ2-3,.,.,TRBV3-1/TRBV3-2,CASSLYTDTQYF,TGTGCCAGCAGCCTATACACAGATACGCAGTATTTT
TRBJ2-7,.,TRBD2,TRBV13,CASSPRTSGRYEQYF,TGTGCCAGCAGCCCGCGGACTAGCGGGAGATACGAGCAGTACTTC
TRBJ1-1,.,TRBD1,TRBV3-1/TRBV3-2,CASSLQGGSTEAFF,TGTGCCAGCAGCCTTCAGGGGGGAAGCACTGAAGCTTTCTTT
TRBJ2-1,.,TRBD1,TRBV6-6,CASSHGQGANNEQFF,TGTGCCAGCAGCCACGGACAGGGGGCTAACAATGAGCAGTTCTTC
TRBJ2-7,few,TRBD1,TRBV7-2,CASSFGQGDYEQYF,TGTGCCAGCAGCTTCGGACAGGGGGACTACGAGCAGTACTTC
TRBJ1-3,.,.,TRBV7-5,CARSPAAGVSGNTIYF,TGTGCCAGAAGCCCAGCTGCAGGGGTCTCTGGAAACACCATATATTTT
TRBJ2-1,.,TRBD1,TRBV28,CASKGGFEDNEQFF,TGTGCCAGCAAAGGGGGCTTTGAGGACAATGAGCAGTTCTTC
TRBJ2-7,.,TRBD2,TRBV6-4,CATSGLAGSQQYF,TGTGCCACATCGGGACTAGCGGGATCACAGCAGTACTTC
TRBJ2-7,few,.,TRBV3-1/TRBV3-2,CASSQFPPPGNRGGDEQYF,TGTGCCAGCAGCCAATTCCCGCCCCCAGGGAACAGGGGGGGCGACGAGCAGTACTTC
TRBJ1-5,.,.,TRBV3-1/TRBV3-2,CASSQDGGDQPQHF,TGTGCCAGCAGCCAAGATGGAGGGGATCAGCCCCAGCATTTT
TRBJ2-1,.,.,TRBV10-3,CAIRGHDNEQFF,TGTGCCATCCGTGGGCACGACAATGAGCAGTTCTTC
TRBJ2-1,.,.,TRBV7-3,CASSSGTGLPYNEQFF,TGTGCCAGCAGCTCGGGGACGGGACTCCCATACAATGAGCAGTTCTTC
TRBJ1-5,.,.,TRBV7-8,CASSAPGGGNQPQHF,TGTGCCAGCAGCGCCCCGGGAGGTGGCAATCAGCCCCAGCATTTT
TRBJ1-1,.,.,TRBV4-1,CASSQEGGAGTEAFF,TGCGCCAGCAGCCAAGAGGGGGGGGCTGGCACTGAAGCTTTCTTT
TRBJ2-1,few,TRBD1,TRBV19,CASSKTGTGSQEQFF,TGTGCCAGTAGTAAGACCGGGACAGGATCCCAGGAGCAGTTCTTC
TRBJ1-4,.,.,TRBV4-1,CASSPTWRDEKLFF,TGCGCCAGCAGCCCCACCTGGAGGGATGAAAAACTGTTTTTT
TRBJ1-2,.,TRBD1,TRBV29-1,CSVNKGKDRGQNYGYTF,TGCAGCGTTAATAAGGGGAAGGACAGGGGGCAGAACTATGGCTACACCTTC
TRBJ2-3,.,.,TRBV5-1,CASSPDSHTTDTQYF,TGCGCCAGCAGCCCCGACTCACATACGACAGATACGCAGTATTTT
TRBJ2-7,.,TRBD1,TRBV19,CASSMNRGDSYEQYF,TGTGCCAGTAGTATGAACAGGGGCGACTCCTACGAGCAGTACTTC
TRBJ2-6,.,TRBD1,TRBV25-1,CASRTGVGANVLTF,TGTGCCAGCCGTACAGGGGTCGGGGCCAACGTCCTGACTTTC
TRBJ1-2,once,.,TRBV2,CASSEQGMDYGYTF,TGTGCCAGCAGTGAGCAGGGTATGGACTATGGCTACACCTTC
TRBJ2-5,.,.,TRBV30,CAWSVRLQETQYF,TGTGCCTGGAGTGTGCGGCTACAAGAGACCCAGTACTTC
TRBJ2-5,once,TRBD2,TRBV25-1,CASGGTSGRRGETQYF,TGTGCCAGCGGGGGGACTAGCGGGAGGCGGGGAGAGACCCAGTACTTC
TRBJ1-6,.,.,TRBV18,CASSPSEQGGSPLHF,TGTGCCAGCTCACCAAGCGAACAGGGCGGATCACCCCTCCACTTT
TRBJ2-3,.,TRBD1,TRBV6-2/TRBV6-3,CASSYWGQGSDTQYF,TGTGCCAGCAGTTACTGGGGACAGGGGTCAGATACGCAGTATTTT